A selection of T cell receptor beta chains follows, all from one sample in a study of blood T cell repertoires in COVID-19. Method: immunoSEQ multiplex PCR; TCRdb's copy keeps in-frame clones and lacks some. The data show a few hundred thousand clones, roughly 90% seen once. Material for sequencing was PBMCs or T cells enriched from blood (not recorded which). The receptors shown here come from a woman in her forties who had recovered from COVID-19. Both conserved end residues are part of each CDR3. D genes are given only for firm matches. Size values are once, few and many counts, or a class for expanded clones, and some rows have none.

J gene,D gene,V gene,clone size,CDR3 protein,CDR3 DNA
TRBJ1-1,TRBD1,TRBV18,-,CASSAGTGNTEAFF,TGTGCCAGCTCAGCCGGGACAGGGAACACTGAAGCTTTCTTT
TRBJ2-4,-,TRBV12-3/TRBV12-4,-,CASSSPTGATYF,TGTGCCAGCAGTTCCCCGACGGGTGCAACGTACTTC
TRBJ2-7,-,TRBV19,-,CASSIEGAGVTYEQYF,TGTGCCAGTAGTATAGAAGGGGCAGGTGTTACCTACGAGCAGTACTTC
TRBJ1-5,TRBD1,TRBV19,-,CATRDSQSNQPQHF,TGTGCCACCCGGGACAGTCAAAGCAATCAGCCCCAGCATTTT
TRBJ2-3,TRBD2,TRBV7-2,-,CASSLAGTSGGHTQYF,TGTGCCAGCAGCTTAGCCGGGACTAGCGGGGGCCATACGCAGTATTTT
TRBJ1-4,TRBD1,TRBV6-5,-,CASSLQGTNEKLFF,TGTGCCAGCAGCTTACAGGGGACTAATGAAAAACTGTTTTTT
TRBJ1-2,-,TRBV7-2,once,CASSLGQARHDRTF,TGTGCCAGCAGCTTAGGACAGGCCCGTCACGATAGAACCTTC
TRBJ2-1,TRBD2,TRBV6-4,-,CASSEIFGLAGLGNEQFF,TGTGCCAGCAGTGAAATTTTCGGACTAGCGGGATTGGGCAATGAGCAGTTCTTC
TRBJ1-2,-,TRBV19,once,CASSSGYGYTF,TGTGCCAGTAGCTCGGGGTATGGCTACACCTTC
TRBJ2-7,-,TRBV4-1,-,CASSLPQDEQYF,TGCGCCAGCAGCCTGCCCCAGGACGAGCAGTACTTC
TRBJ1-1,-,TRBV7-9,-,CASSVPGAEAFF,TGTGCCAGCAGCGTACCAGGGGCTGAAGCTTTCTTT
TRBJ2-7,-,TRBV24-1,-,CATSDFRGRRYF,TGTGCCACCAGTGATTTCCGAGGGAGGCGGTACTTC
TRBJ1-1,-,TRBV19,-,CASSTLDRNTEAFF,TGTGCCAGTAGTACCCTGGACAGGAACACTGAAGCTTTCTTT
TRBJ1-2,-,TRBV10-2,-,CASSEGQYGYTF,TGCGCCAGCAGTGAAGGACAGTATGGCTACACCTTC
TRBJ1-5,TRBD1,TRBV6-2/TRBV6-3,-,CASSYLEGQGNQPQHF,TGTGCCAGCAGTTACTTAGAAGGACAGGGCAATCAGCCCCAGCATTTT
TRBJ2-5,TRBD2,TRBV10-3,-,CAISKGREDLQETQYF,TGTGCCATCAGTAAAGGGCGGGAGGACCTCCAAGAGACCCAGTACTTC
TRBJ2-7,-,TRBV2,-,CASSAVFVRQYF,TGTGCCAGCAGTGCAGTTTTTGTCCGCCAGTACTTC
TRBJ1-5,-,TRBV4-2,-,CASSQDNWSQPQHF,TGTGCCAGCAGCCAAGATAACTGGAGTCAGCCCCAGCATTTT
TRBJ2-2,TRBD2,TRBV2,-,CASSEARLAGGLPGELFF,TGTGCCAGCAGTGAAGCTAGGCTAGCGGGAGGGCTTCCCGGGGAGCTGTTTTTT
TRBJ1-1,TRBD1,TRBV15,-,CATSRDKGAFTEAFF,TGTGCCACCAGCAGAGATAAGGGGGCGTTCACTGAAGCTTTCTTT
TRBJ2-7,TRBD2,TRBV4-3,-,CASSRLPRTSGLYEQYF,TGCGCCAGCAGCCGATTACCTCGGACTAGCGGACTCTACGAGCAGTACTTC
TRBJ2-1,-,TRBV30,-,CAWSGMGLGQSADEQFF,TGTGCCTGGAGTGGTATGGGGCTAGGACAGTCCGCCGATGAGCAGTTCTTC
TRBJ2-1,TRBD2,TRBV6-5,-,CASSGAGAGYNEQFF,TGTGCCAGCAGCGGAGCGGGAGCGGGGTACAATGAGCAGTTCTTC
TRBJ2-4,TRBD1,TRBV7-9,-,CASSLGGTGKKIAKNIQYF,TGTGCCAGCAGCTTAGGCGGGACAGGGAAAAAGATCGCCAAAAACATTCAGTACTTC
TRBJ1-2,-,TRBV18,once,CASSPRAAAGYGYTF,TGTGCCAGCTCACCACGGGCGGCGGCGGGGTATGGCTACACCTTC
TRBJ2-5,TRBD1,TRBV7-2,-,CASSPGTVQETQYF,TGTGCCAGCAGCCCGGGGACAGTCCAAGAGACCCAGTACTTC
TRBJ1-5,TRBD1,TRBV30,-,CAWKERQGGNQPQHF,TGTGCCTGGAAAGAGCGACAGGGTGGCAATCAGCCCCAGCATTTT
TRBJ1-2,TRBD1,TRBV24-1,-,CATSDSLDRGPYGYTF,TGTGCCACCAGCGATTCCTTGGACAGGGGGCCATATGGCTACACCTTC
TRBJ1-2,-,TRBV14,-,CASSQVSRAENYGYTF,TGTGCCAGCAGCCAAGTAAGCAGGGCGGAGAACTATGGCTACACCTTC
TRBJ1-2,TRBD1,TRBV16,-,CASSQSRTGGLGYTF,TGTGCCAGCAGCCAATCTAGGACAGGGGGCCTTGGCTACACCTTC
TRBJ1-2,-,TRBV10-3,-,CAISEGWSNYGYTF,TGTGCCATCAGTGAGGGGTGGAGTAACTATGGCTACACCTTC
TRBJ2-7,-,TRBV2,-,CASSARDNEQYF,TGTGCCAGCAGTGCCCGCGACAACGAGCAGTACTTC
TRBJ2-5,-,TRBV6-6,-,CASSGGSRKETQYF,TGTGCCAGCAGTGGGGGGAGTCGTAAAGAGACCCAGTACTTC
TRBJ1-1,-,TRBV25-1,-,CASSELTVPLGDTEAFF,TGTGCCAGCAGTGAATTAACTGTACCCCTCGGGGACACTGAAGCTTTCTTT
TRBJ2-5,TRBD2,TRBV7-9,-,CASSSETSGLGETQYF,TGTGCCAGCAGCTCTGAAACTAGCGGGCTAGGGGAGACCCAGTACTTC
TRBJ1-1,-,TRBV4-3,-,CASAKGNSRNTEAFF,TGCGCCAGCGCAAAGGGGAACAGTAGGAACACTGAAGCTTTCTTT
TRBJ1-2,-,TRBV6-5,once,CASSYLGAAGYGYTF,TGTGCCAGCAGTTACTTGGGGGCAGCTGGCTATGGCTACACCTTC
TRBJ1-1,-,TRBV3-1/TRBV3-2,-,CASSQLPGGYRQRLFEAFF,TGTGCCAGCAGCCAACTACCGGGGGGGTACCGACAGCGGCTCTTCGAAGCTTTCTTT
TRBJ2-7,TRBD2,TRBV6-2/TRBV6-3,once,CASSWGLAGGVYEQYF,TGTGCCAGCAGTTGGGGACTAGCGGGAGGAGTGTACGAGCAGTACTTC
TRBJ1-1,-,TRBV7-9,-,CASSSLAPDRKDNTEAFF,TGTGCCAGCAGCTCCCTAGCCCCTGACAGGAAGGATAACACTGAAGCTTTCTTT
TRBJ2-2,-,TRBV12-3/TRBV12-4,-,CASSLLRTGELFF,TGTGCCAGCAGTTTATTGAGAACCGGGGAGCTGTTTTTT
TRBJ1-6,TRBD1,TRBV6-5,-,CASSPGQGLVSPLHF,TGTGCCAGCAGTCCGGGACAGGGCTTGGTTTCACCCCTCCACTTT
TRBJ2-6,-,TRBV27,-,CASSLTGSSGANVLTF,TGTGCCAGCAGTCTCACAGGGAGCTCTGGGGCCAACGTCCTGACTTTC
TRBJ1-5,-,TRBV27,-,CASSQVSNQPQHF,TGTGCCAGCAGTCAGGTTAGCAATCAGCCCCAGCATTTT
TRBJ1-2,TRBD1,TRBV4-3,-,CASSQASGTGYGYTF,TGCGCCAGCAGCCAAGCTTCCGGGACAGGGTACGGCTACACCTTC
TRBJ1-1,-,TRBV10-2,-,CASTERTSGAEAFF,TGCGCCAGCACCGAAAGGACGTCGGGAGCTGAAGCTTTCTTT
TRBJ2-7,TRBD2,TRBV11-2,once,CASSWLLAGYYEQYF,TGTGCCAGCAGCTGGCTTCTAGCGGGCTACTACGAGCAGTACTTC
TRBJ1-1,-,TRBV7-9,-,CASSLVRVTPEAFF,TGTGCCAGCAGCTTAGTGAGGGTAACCCCTGAAGCTTTCTTT
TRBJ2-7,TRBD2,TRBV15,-,CATSRELAGLYEQYF,TGTGCCACCAGCAGAGAACTAGCGGGATTATACGAGCAGTACTTC